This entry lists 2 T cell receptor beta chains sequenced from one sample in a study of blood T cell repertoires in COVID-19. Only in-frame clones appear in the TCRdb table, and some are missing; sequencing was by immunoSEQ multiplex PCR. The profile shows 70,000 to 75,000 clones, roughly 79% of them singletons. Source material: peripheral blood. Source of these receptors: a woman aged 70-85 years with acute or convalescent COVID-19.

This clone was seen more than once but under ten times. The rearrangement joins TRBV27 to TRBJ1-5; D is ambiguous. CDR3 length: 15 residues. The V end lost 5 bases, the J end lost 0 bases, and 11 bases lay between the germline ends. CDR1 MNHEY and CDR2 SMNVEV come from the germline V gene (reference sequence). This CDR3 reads CASSRKGLSNQPQHF. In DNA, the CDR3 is TGTGCCAGCAGTAGAAAAGGACTTAGCAATCAGCCCCAGCATTTT.

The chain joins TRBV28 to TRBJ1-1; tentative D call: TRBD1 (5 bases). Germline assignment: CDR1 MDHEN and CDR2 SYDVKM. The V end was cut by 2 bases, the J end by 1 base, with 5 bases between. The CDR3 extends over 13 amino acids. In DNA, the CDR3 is TGTGCCAGCAGTTTACAGGGGAACACTGAAGCTTTCTTT. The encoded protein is CASSLQGNTEAFF.